This TCR beta chain was documented in a study of T-cell reconstitution after alpha-beta-depleted transplantation in children. A word on this clonotype: Its antigen is as yet unknown.

Overall study findings and caveats: Most T-cell counts and diversity one year after the transplant came from T cells that were newly produced. The study reportedly traced alpha-beta T cells about two months after transplant to several hundred expanded graft clones.

Construction of the TCRbeta library involved unique molecular identifiers. TCRdb itself ran the PCR reads through MiXCR, one entry per CDR3 protein. The table includes 600,000 or so distinct CDR3 sequences, 23% detected once. CDR3 length: 16 residues. Trimming removed 0 bases at V and 4 bases at J, with 14 bases between. Germline V lookup: CDR1 SGDLS, CDR2 YYNGEE. The clonotype originates from a boy younger than two who had a stem cell transplant for acute myeloid leukemia, so the T cells may come from the graft donor. Source: PBMCs, mostly from graft donor cells, taken 360 days after TCRalphabeta/CD19-depleted stem cell transplant. This chain joins TRBV9 and TRBJ2-1; D possibly matches TRBD1 or TRBD2 (5 bases each). This CDR3 is CASSVGGRDLYNEQFF. The CDR3 DNA reads as TGTGCCAGCAGCGTAGGGGGTAGGGACCTTTACAATGAGCAGTTCTTC.